This T cell receptor beta chain was captured by sequencing in a study of T cell responses to AZD1222 COVID-19 vaccine. Study summary: Second-dose intervals of approximately 4 or approximately 12 weeks were pooled.

Overall study results and limits: Regions 160-218 and 743-854 held dominance among vaccine-associated CD4 TCRs, which spanned spike. Of the AZD1222 recipients, only 5 or 6 were seropositive at baseline.

The V gene's germline CDR1 is MNHEY and CDR2 SVGAGI. V lost 7 bases to trimming and J lost 4 bases, with 4 bases between them. The CDR3 has 10 residues. Here immunoSEQ multiplex PCR was the method, and the copy in TCRdb shows in-frame clones only, minus some. The sample includes around 130,000 clones, 80% to 90% of them seen just once. With respect to this clone: Its specificity is not known.

The sample here was peripheral blood, taken on day 0 of AZD1222 vaccination. The chain couples TRBV6-5 to TRBJ1-1; no reliable D call. This clonotype was sampled from an adult in good health. In DNA form, the CDR3 reads TGTGCCAGCAAAGGCACTGAAGCTTTCTTT. Its translation is CASKGTEAFF.